A selection of T cell receptor beta chains follows, all from one sample in a study of CD8 T cells in Susac syndrome. TCRdb re-derived calls from the immunoSEQ multiplex PCR reads in MiXCR, one entry per CDR3 protein. The sample comprises about 300,000 distinct CDR3 sequences, around 90% of which are singletons, and approximately 0.065% rests with the top ten. Sequenced input: CD4+ T cells from PBMCs. The source of these receptors is a human donor with multiple sclerosis. The conserved cysteine and the conserved F or W are not part of the CDR3 here. The listing skips clone size in some rows; elsewhere it reads once, few, many or a size class.

size: -; V: TRBV4-3; J: TRBJ2-7; CDR3: ASSRRTVHDEQY
size: -; V: TRBV14; J: TRBJ1-3; CDR3: ASSLERTSGNTIY
size: -; V: TRBV30; J: TRBJ1-2; CDR3: AWTPGTRVYGYT
size: -; V: TRBV28; J: TRBJ2-7; CDR3: ASRSGTQQY
size: -; V: TRBV29-1; J: TRBJ2-1; CDR3: SGGLGGGNYNEQF
size: -; V: TRBV18; J: TRBJ2-5; CDR3: ASSPRALAGRQETQY
size: -; V: TRBV20-1; J: TRBJ1-1; CDR3: SARDSSSNTEAF
size: -; V: TRBV20-1; J: TRBJ2-5; CDR3: SAGAWGLAGAGETQY
size: -; V: TRBV20-1; J: TRBJ1-1; CDR3: SARVGGTGGTEAF
size: -; V: TRBV6-5; J: TRBJ1-3; CDR3: ASSPATDSGNTIY
size: -; V: TRBV7-2; J: TRBJ2-7; CDR3: ASSVGYGGPYEQY
size: once; V: TRBV20-1; J: TRBJ2-3; CDR3: SATGLAGGLSLRDTQY
size: few; V: TRBV7-2; J: TRBJ1-2; CDR3: ASSLQGPGYT
size: -; V: TRBV2; J: TRBJ2-6; CDR3: ASSSSTGVGANVLT
size: -; V: TRBV12-3/TRBV12-4; J: TRBJ1-4; CDR3: ASVRAFGEKLF
size: -; V: TRBV6-2/TRBV6-3; J: TRBJ2-2; CDR3: ASSGLVTGELF
size: -; V: TRBV7-9; J: TRBJ2-1; CDR3: ASSQAGNEQF
size: -; V: TRBV29-1; J: TRBJ2-1; CDR3: SVLGLAGNEQF
size: -; V: TRBV10-2; J: TRBJ2-1; CDR3: ASSEWAVRAGKSNEQF
size: -; V: TRBV4-3; J: TRBJ2-2; CDR3: ASSQDIAYANTGELF
size: -; V: TRBV4-2; J: TRBJ2-5; CDR3: ASSRLGNQETQY
size: -; V: TRBV19; J: TRBJ1-5; CDR3: ASSIEGRTNQPQH
size: -; V: TRBV9; J: TRBJ2-3; CDR3: ASSSFRGRVRDTQY
size: -; V: TRBV11-1; J: TRBJ2-5; CDR3: ASSHREKETQY
size: -; V: TRBV20-1; J: TRBJ1-2; CDR3: SASVQGTHGYT
size: -; V: TRBV6-2/TRBV6-3; J: TRBJ2-7; CDR3: ASRQDWAFGEQY
size: -; V: TRBV20-1; J: TRBJ1-1; CDR3: SAGTQRDTEAF
size: -; V: TRBV7-2; J: TRBJ2-5; CDR3: ASSLESGTQTQY
size: -; V: TRBV5-4; J: TRBJ1-1; CDR3: ASSPTGGGSTEAF
size: once; V: TRBV19; J: TRBJ2-1; CDR3: ASNAGAFNNEQF
size: -; V: TRBV30; J: TRBJ1-1; CDR3: AWSGAGNPEAF